This is a list of T cell receptor beta chains from one sample in a study of blood T cells in healthy people across ages. MiXCR, applied by TCRdb to the 5' RACE reads, yields one record per CDR3 protein. In the table there are about a million distinct CDR3 sequences, approximately 50% of which are singletons. Material: blood. The origin of the receptors is a woman in her sixties in good health. Each CDR3 is given with its conserved first and last residue. Each record gives: V gene, J gene, D gene, CDR3 length, clone size, CDR3 DNA, CDR3 protein. D genes are given only for firm matches. Clone sizes are given selectively: once, few, many, or a class where the clone is expanded.

TRBV15,TRBJ2-7,TRBD2,14,few,TGTGCCACCAGCAGAGCCGGGGGGTCCTACGAGCAGTACTTC,CATSRAGGSYEQYF
TRBV6-2/TRBV6-3,TRBJ2-7,-,15,-,TGTGCCAGCACCACCGAGTCACTTTTGTGGAACGAGCAGTACTTC,CASTTESLLWNEQYF
TRBV20-1,TRBJ2-1,TRBD2,16,-,TGCAGTGCCACCACCTTAGCGGGAAGGAGGTACAATGAGCAGTTCTTC,CSATTLAGRRYNEQFF
TRBV20-1,TRBJ2-6,-,14,-,TGCAGTGCTAGACAAAGCTCTGGGGCCAACGTCCTGACTTTC,CSARQSSGANVLTF
TRBV7-7,TRBJ2-7,-,14,-,TGTGCCAGCAGCTTATTCAGGATGAACTACGAGCAGTACTTC,CASSLFRMNYEQYF
TRBV7-2,TRBJ2-7,-,15,-,TGTGCCAGCAGCTTATCGGGCAGCAACCCCTACGAGCAGTACTTC,CASSLSGSNPYEQYF
TRBV20-1,TRBJ2-4,-,17,-,TGCAGTGCTAGAGTTAGCAGTGGGGAATCGGCCAAAAACATTCAGTACTTC,CSARVSSGESAKNIQYF
TRBV7-6,TRBJ2-1,TRBD1,16,few,TGTGCCAGCAGCCGAACCGGGACAGGGGTCAAGGATGAGCAGTTCTTC,CASSRTGTGVKDEQFF
TRBV11-2,TRBJ2-7,-,13,few,TGTGCCAGCAGGATGGAGGGGGACCACGAGCAGTACTTC,CASRMEGDHEQYF
TRBV25-1,TRBJ1-2,TRBD1,14,few,TGTGCCAGCTCCCCGGGGACAGGATACTATGGCTACACCTTC,CASSPGTGYYGYTF
TRBV6-6,TRBJ2-7,-,15,-,TGTGCCAGCAGTTACTCGACAGTCCAGAACTACGAGCAGTACTTC,CASSYSTVQNYEQYF
TRBV21-1,TRBJ2-1,-,16,few,TGTGCCAGCAGCAAATGGCAAAGGGGGATCGACAATGAGCAGTTCTTC,CASSKWQRGIDNEQFF
TRBV10-3,TRBJ1-4,-,15,-,TGTGCCATCAGTGAAGGCGGGGGTGAGAATGAAAAACTGTTTTTT,CAISEGGGENEKLFF
TRBV7-2,TRBJ1-4,-,15,-,TGTGCCAGCAGATCCACAGGGACGGCTAATGAAAAACTGTTTTTT,CASRSTGTANEKLFF
TRBV20-1,TRBJ2-5,-,13,-,TGCAGTGTTAGAGGAGGGGGCCAAGAGACCCAGTACTTC,CSVRGGGQETQYF
TRBV10-2,TRBJ1-5,-,15,few,TGCGCCAGCAGTGATAGGCAGGGAAACAATCAGCCCCAGCATTTT,CASSDRQGNNQPQHF
TRBV20-1,TRBJ2-5,TRBD2,14,-,TGCAGTGCTCGGACTAGCGGGAGATTGGAGACCCAGTACTTC,CSARTSGRLETQYF
TRBV28,TRBJ2-4,-,16,few,TGTGCCAGCAGTTCCAGAGTATTCGAGGCCAAAAACATTCAGTACTTC,CASSSRVFEAKNIQYF
TRBV27,TRBJ2-5,-,14,few,TGTGCCAGCAGTTTATCCCGTCTCCGGGGGACCCAGTACTTC,CASSLSRLRGTQYF
TRBV4-1,TRBJ2-5,TRBD2,14,-,TGCGCCAGCAGCCAAGATAGTCTAGCGGGGGAGCAGTACTTC,CASSQDSLAGEQYF
TRBV4-1,TRBJ2-5,-,13,few,TGCGCCAGCAGCCAACTACCTCTTGGGACCCAGTACTTC,CASSQLPLGTQYF
TRBV20-1,TRBJ2-1,TRBD2,16,-,TGCAGTGCCCTTAGACTAGCGGCCAGCTCCTACAATGAGCAGTTCTTC,CSALRLAASSYNEQFF
TRBV12-3/TRBV12-4,TRBJ1-2,-,14,-,TGTACCAGCAGTCATCTAGACGGTGGCTATGGCTACACCTTC,CTSSHLDGGYGYTF
TRBV20-1,TRBJ2-3,TRBD2,15,-,TGCAGTGCCCACGAAGCGGGAGTTCATTCAGATACGCAGTATTTT,CSAHEAGVHSDTQYF
TRBV4-1,TRBJ2-5,-,14,-,TGCGCCAGCAGCCTCACGGCCTACAAAGAGACCCAGTACTTC,CASSLTAYKETQYF
TRBV12-3/TRBV12-4,TRBJ2-7,TRBD2,15,few,TGTGCCAGCAGTTTGGGACTAGCCGCACGGGACGAGCAGTACTTC,CASSLGLAARDEQYF